The 10 T cell receptor beta chains reported below all come from one sample, sequenced in a study of shared clonotypes between healthy human individuals. Assay: immunoSEQ multiplex PCR; the TCRdb copy retains only in-frame clones and omits some. The sample consists of 550,000 to 800,000 clones, about 92% of them appearing once. The material sequenced was memory CD8+ T cells from PBMCs. The subset here: CD45RO+ cells pooled with CCR7-negative TemRA cells. The receptors here all came from a man aged 18 to 30 in good health. Some clones in this sample may be carry-over from other donors' samples.

This chain links TRBV7-3 with TRBJ2-1; 7 nucleotides line up with TRBD2. This CDR3 is built from 15 residues. The V gene end was trimmed by 2 bases and the J gene end by 4 bases; junction bases not matched to a gene: 5. Per germline, CDR1 SGHTA and CDR2 FQGTGA. DNA of the CDR3: TGTGCCAGCAGCTTAGGGCTAGCGGCTTACAATGAGCAGTTCTTC. Its protein product is CASSLGLAAYNEQFF.

This clone has a handful of counts. The chain links TRBV30 to TRBJ1-1; no reliable D call. CDR1 is GTSNPN and CDR2 is SVGIG in the germline V gene (reference sequence). This CDR3 spans 14 amino acids. V lost 3 bases to trimming and J lost 0 bases, with 11 bases between them. DNA of the CDR3: TGTGCCTGGAGAATTCTTGGCCTGAACACTGAAGCTTTCTTT. It specifies CAWRILGLNTEAFF. Full variable domain (remainder filled in from reference TRBV30 and TRBJ1-1): SQTIHQWPATLVQPVGSPLSLECTVEGTSNPNLYWYRQAAGRGLQLLFYSVGIGQISSEVPQNLSASRPQDRQFILSSKKLLLSDSGFYLCAWRILGLNTEAFFGQGTRLTVV.

The gene calls are TRBV6-1 and TRBJ1-4; D gene unclear. The V gene's germline CDR1 is MNHNS and CDR2 SASEGT. The CDR3 runs to 14 residues. V was pared by 4 bases and J by 2 bases, with 8 bases between. The CDR3 reads CASSGRLTNEKLFF. The CDR3 DNA reads as TGTGCCAGCAGTGGTAGATTGACTAATGAAAAACTGTTTTTT.

The rearrangement links TRBV18 to TRBJ2-2; TRBD2 is a possible D gene (7 bases). The CDR3 spans 16 residues. Trimming pared 1 base from V and 2 bases from J, leaving 11 bases between. Germline V gives CDR1 KGHSH, CDR2 LQKENI. CDR3 region: CASSPRRGLNTGELFF. CDR3 in DNA: TGTGCCAGCTCACCACGGCGGGGGCTAAACACCGGGGAGCTGTTTTTT. The full variable domain, its missing parts supplied by reference TRBV18 and TRBJ2-2, is NAGVMQNPRHLVRRRGQEARLRCSPMKGHSHVYWYRQLPEEGLKFMVYLQKENIIDESGMPKERFSAEFPKEGPSILRIQQVVRGDSAAYFCASSPRRGLNTGELFFGEGSRLTVL.

Remarks on this clone: This CDR3 is also generated by other DNA sequences in the sample. The V and J genes are TRBV7-9 and TRBJ2-7; TRBD1 is a possible D gene (5 bases). The CDR3 has 13 residues. Germline V CDR1 and CDR2: SEHNR, FQNEAQ (reference sequence). With 1 base removed from V and 3 bases from J, the gap between germline ends came to 7 bases. CDR3 in amino acids: CASSLGGDYEQYF. The CDR3 DNA sequence: TGTGCCAGCAGCTTAGGGGGCGACTACGAGCAGTACTTC.

Comment on this clone: Other DNA variants within this sample encode the same CDR3. This chain connects TRBV5-6 to TRBJ2-7; 9 nucleotides line up with TRBD1. CDR1 is SGHDT and CDR2 is YYEEEE in the germline V gene. CDR3 length equals 14 residues. The J segment lost 1 base and the V segment lost 4 bases, leaving 3 bases of the junction unmatched. The CDR3 nucleotides are TGTGCCAGCAGCCTGGGACAGGGTTCCTACGAGCAGTACTTC. It codes for CASSLGQGSYEQYF.

Of note for this clone: This specimen includes other DNA sequences encoding the same CDR3. The chain recombines TRBV5-1 with TRBJ1-1; D may be TRBD1 (5 bases). The CDR3 extends over 14 amino acids. V was trimmed by 0 bases and J by 1 base, leaving 7 bases between them. Germline V gives CDR1 SGHRS, CDR2 YFSETQ. DNA of the CDR3: TGCGCCAGCAGCTTGGCCCAGGGGAACACTGAAGCTTTCTTT. Translation gives CASSLAQGNTEAFF.

The rearrangement joins TRBV27 to TRBJ2-3; D call uncertain. CDR1 and CDR2 (germline): MNHEY, SMNVEV (reference sequence). V lost 4 bases and J lost 7, with 15 bases in between. This CDR3 is 14 amino acids long. The CDR3 sequence is CASSSLLLSNTQYF. The DNA for the CDR3 is TGTGCCAGCAGTTCTCTCCTATTGTCTAATACGCAGTATTTT.

This clone was seen a single time. The chain joins TRBV30 to TRBJ2-5, with 12 bases aligning to TRBD2. This CDR3 region has 18 residues. Germline CDR1 GTSNPN, CDR2 SVGIG (reference sequence). The V and J ends lost 0 bases and 5 bases, in that order; junction bases with no gene match: 13. The CDR3 region has the DNA TGTGCCTGGAGTGTACGGTGGCTAGCGGGAGGGCCACTGGAGACCCAGTACTTC. Its protein is CAWSVRWLAGGPLETQYF.

This clone was detected many times. This chain links TRBV9 with TRBJ1-1; tentative D call: TRBD1 (5 bases). Germline lookup yields CDR1 SGDLS and CDR2 YYNGEE. The length of the CDR3 is 14 residues. Deletions cut 7 bases from V and 4 bases from J, with 17 bases between. CDR3 sequence (DNA): TGTGCCAGCGCTTCGGGGGGTCCGGGCACTGAAGCTTTCTTT. It specifies CASASGGPGTEAFF.